These 27 T cell receptor beta chains were sequenced from one sample in a study of cytomegalovirus exposure and HLA in healthy donors. Amplification used 60 Vbeta primers and 13 Jbeta primers. Profiled with immunoSEQ multiplex PCR; TCRdb holds only in-frame clones, not every one. The table has approximately 40,000 clones, 66% seen once. Sequenced material: PBMCs. These receptors were obtained from a man between 45 and 60 years old in good health and CMV-seropositive.

The chain couples TRBV4-1 to TRBJ2-7; the match to TRBD2 covers 12 bases. The CDR3 is made up of 16 amino acids. The germline gives CDR1 MGHRA, CDR2 YSYEKL. V lost 0 bases, J lost 3 bases, and 3 bases stayed unmatched. CDR3 nucleotides: TGCGCCAGCAGCCAAGAACTAGCGGGGGGCCTCTACGAGCAGTACTTC. Encoded protein: CASSQELAGGLYEQYF.

This clone was observed many times. The DNA for the CDR3 is TGCGCCAGCAGCGAAGGACAGGGTAAGGGCGAGCAGTACTTC. Translating it yields CASSEGQGKGEQYF. V and J are TRBV4-1 and TRBJ2-7, with 8 bases fitting TRBD1. CDR1 is MGHRA, CDR2 YSYEKL, per germline. With 5 bases clipped from V and 6 bases from J, the junction kept 9 bases outside the gene matches. This CDR3 has 14 residues.

V gene TRBV4-2 combines with J gene TRBJ1-2; tentative D call: TRBD1 (6 bases). Looked up from germline, CDR1 is LGHNA and CDR2 is YNFKEQ. CDR3 length equals 18 residues. The V end lost 4 bases, the J end lost 3 bases, and 24 bases lay between the germline ends. CDR3 amino acids: CASSPQDFNTGSYYGYTF. The CDR3 bases are TGTGCCAGCAGCCCACAAGATTTTAATACAGGGTCTTACTATGGCTACACCTTC.

The chain uses TRBV19 and TRBJ1-2, with a weak D call TRBD1 (6 bases). Germline V gene sequence: CDR1 LNHDA, CDR2 SQIVND (reference sequence). The CDR3 covers 14 residues. The germline V and J ends were trimmed by 3 bases and 6 bases, with 14 bases remaining between them. The CDR3 DNA reads as TGTGCCAGTAGTATGACCGGGACAACGCATGGCTACACCTTC. Translated, it gives CASSMTGTTHGYTF. Together with reference TRBV19 and TRBJ1-2, the CDR3 gives the full variable domain: DGGITQSPKYLFRKEGQNVTLSCEQNLNHDAMYWYRQDPGQGLRLIYYSQIVNDFQKGDIAEGYSVSREKKESFPLTVTSAQKNPTAFYLCASSMTGTTHGYTFGSGTRLTVV.

The CDR3 reads CASSDEGRGSFYCTF. As DNA, the CDR3 is TGTGCCAGCAGTGACGAAGGCAGGGGGTCGTTTTATTGCACCTTC. This chain connects TRBV2 to TRBJ1-2; TRBD1 matches at 7 bases. Trimming cost V 3 bases and J 13 bases; bases outside gene matches: 17. Germline V gene lookup returns CDR1 SNHLY and CDR2 FYNNEI. This CDR3 is built from 15 residues.

This clone was found a few times. The CDR3 coding sequence is TGTGCCAGCAGTGAAGCGCAGGGGGGCCTCGGCTACACCTTC. Protein: CASSEAQGGLGYTF. V gene TRBV6-1 combines with J gene TRBJ1-2; 7 bases match TRBD1. Germline trimming cut 0 bases from V and 8 bases from J; bases unmatched to any gene: 6. The CDR3 contains 14 residues. Looked up from germline, CDR1 is MNHNS and CDR2 is SASEGT.

The chain combines TRBV25-1 with TRBJ2-1; D not resolved. Germline lookup yields CDR1 MGHDK and CDR2 SYGVNS. This CDR3 comprises 14 residues. V was cut by 4 bases and J by 1 base, with 8 bases left in between. For the CDR3, the DNA is TGTGCCAGCAGTGTAACGGTTTCCTACAATGAGCAGTTCTTC. Translating it yields CASSVTVSYNEQFF.

This clone was counted a few times. This chain links TRBV27 with TRBJ2-7, with a possible D match to TRBD2 (7 bases). The CDR3 extends over 15 amino acids. The V end was cut by 2 bases, the J end by 2 bases, with 13 bases between. Germline lookup yields CDR1 MNHEY and CDR2 SMNVEV (reference sequence). CDR3 in amino acids: CASSLGGGSAYEQYF. The DNA for the CDR3 is TGTGCCAGCAGTTTAGGCGGGGGCTCCGCCTACGAGCAGTACTTC.

V and J are TRBV7-2 and TRBJ2-3; TRBD2 matches at 14 bases. V lost 3 bases and J lost 3; bases outside the gene matches: 2. The CDR3 sequence is 16 residues long. From germline, CDR1 is SGHTA and CDR2 FQGNSA. CDR3 DNA: TGTGCCAGCAGCTTGACTAGCGGGGGGGGGACAGATACGCAGTATTTT. Amino acid sequence: CASSLTSGGGTDTQYF. The variable domain in full, with the rest retrieved from reference TRBV7-2 and TRBJ2-3, is GAGVSQSPSNKVTEKGKDVELRCDPISGHTALYWYRQSLGQGLEFLIYFQGNSAPDKSGLPSDRFSAERTGGSVSTLTIQRTQQEDSAVYLCASSLTSGGGTDTQYFGPGTRLTVL.

This clone is a singleton in its sample. The V gene is TRBV18, the J gene TRBJ2-3, with TRBD2 as a possible D gene (6 bases). The CDR3 has 15 residues. Trimming shortened V by 5 bases and J by 6 bases, and 18 bases separated the two germline ends. Germline-derived CDR1 and CDR2 are KGHSH and LQKENI. The CDR3 region is CASSTGTEGSDTQYF. The CDR3 nucleotides are TGTGCCAGCTCAACCGGGACGGAGGGAAGTGATACGCAGTATTTT.

The V and J genes are TRBV12-5 and TRBJ1-6; 8 bases align to TRBD1. V gave up 6 bases and J gave up 10 bases; unmatched junction bases: 8. CDR3 size: 14 residues. Germline CDR1 LGHNT, CDR2 FRNRAP. CDR3 sequence: CASGPGQGRSPLHF. In DNA form, the CDR3 reads TGTGCTAGTGGCCCTGGACAGGGCCGGTCACCCCTCCACTTT.

The chain carries TRBV5-4 and TRBJ2-3; 8 nucleotides match TRBD2. The germline gives CDR1 SGHNT, CDR2 YYREEE (reference sequence). Germline trimming cut 4 bases from V and 8 bases from J; bases unmatched to any gene: 21. This CDR3 contains 18 residues. The CDR3 reads CASSPGASGSIADVTQYF. As DNA, the CDR3 is TGTGCCAGCAGCCCGGGGGCTAGCGGGTCCATCGCAGATGTTACGCAGTATTTT.

Of note for this clone: Compared with germline, one end of the junction differs, possibly owing to a read error. CDR3 protein: CASSSTRQGNEKLFF. The CDR3 nucleotides are TGTGCCAGCAGCTCAACCCGACAGGGGAATGAAAAATTGTTTTTT. This chain joins TRBV28 and TRBJ1-4; the match to TRBD1 covers 8 bases. The CDR3 spans 15 residues. CDR1 and CDR2 (germline): MDHEN, SYDVKM.

This rearrangement joins TRBV9 to TRBJ2-7; 7 nucleotides align to TRBD1. Per germline, CDR1 SGDLS and CDR2 YYNGEE. V was clipped by 7 bases and J by 0 bases; unmatched bases: 4. The CDR3 contains 13 residues. CDR3 coding DNA: TGTGCCAGCTCACGGGACAGCTCCTACGAGCAGTACTTC. This sequence encodes CASSRDSSYEQYF.

The V gene is TRBV25-1, the J gene TRBJ1-1, with 10 positions matching TRBD1. Trimming removed 6 bases from V and 6 bases from J; junction bases left unmatched: 7. Looked up from germline, CDR1 is MGHDK and CDR2 is SYGVNS. The CDR3 is 14 amino acids. CDR3 nucleotide sequence: TGTGCCAGCAGCAAGAGACAGGGGGCCTCTGAAGCTTTCTTT. Its translation: CASSKRQGASEAFF.

This clone was observed a single time. This chain uses TRBV4-3 with TRBJ1-6, with 9 bases aligning to TRBD1. This CDR3 has 19 residues. Germline CDR1 LGHNA, CDR2 YSLEER. The junction had 15 bases not matched to a gene; V was cut back by 0 bases and J by 9 bases. The CDR3: CASSQDRARPGQGFSPLHF. CDR3 coding DNA: TGCGCCAGCAGCCAAGATCGAGCCCGACCGGGACAGGGTTTTTCACCCCTCCACTTT.

Of note for this clone: The junction differs from germline at one of its ends, possibly a read error. The chain has TRBV5-6 and TRBJ2-2; TRBD1 matches 8 bases. This CDR3 is 16 amino acids long. Germline V lookup: CDR1 SGHDT, CDR2 YYEEEE. The CDR3: CASSLGTGLNTGEPFF. The CDR3 DNA sequence: TGTGCCAGCAGCTTGGGGACAGGGTTGAACACCGGGGAGCCGTTTTTT.

The genes are TRBV11-2 and TRBJ1-1; 11 nucleotides line up with TRBD1. This CDR3 region has 15 residues. Germline V CDR1 and CDR2: SGHAT, FQNNGV. J was trimmed by 4 bases and V by 5 bases; bases with no gene match: 6. The DNA for the CDR3 is TGTGCCAGCAGCCGCTTTGGGACAGGGGGCACTGAAGCTTTCTTT. Encoded protein: CASSRFGTGGTEAFF.

The rearrangement uses TRBV30 and TRBJ1-6, with D maybe TRBD1 (6 bases). There are 15 residues in the CDR3. With 3 bases removed from V and 7 bases from J, the gap between germline ends came to 16 bases. The germline V gene has CDR1 GTSNPN and CDR2 SVGIG (reference sequence). In nucleotides, the CDR3 is TGTGCCTGGAGGGCCCCCGGGACATGGAATTCACCCCTCCACTTT. Protein sequence: CAWRAPGTWNSPLHF.

The chain is built from TRBV29-1 and TRBJ1-2, with D uncertain. This CDR3 region has 12 residues. V lost 7 bases, J lost 8 bases, and 17 bases lay in between. The V gene's germline CDR1 is SQVTM and CDR2 ANQGSEA. Here the CDR3 reads CSAADRVGGYTF. The CDR3 DNA sequence: TGCAGCGCCGCTGATCGGGTCGGAGGCTACACCTTC.

V is TRBV7-2 and J is TRBJ1-1; 9 positions match TRBD1. This CDR3 comprises 16 residues. V shed 1 base and J 6 bases; nucleotides not matched to a gene: 9. CDR1 and CDR2 (germline): SGHTA, FQGNSA. The CDR3 protein is CASSLDGTGLSAEAFF. The CDR3 coding sequence is TGTGCCAGCAGCTTAGATGGGACAGGGCTTTCGGCTGAAGCTTTCTTT.

The chain has TRBV10-3 and TRBJ1-2, with D possibly TRBD1 on 6 matching bases. The CDR3 totals 14 residues. Germline CDR1 and CDR2: ENHRY and SYGVKD. V lost 6 bases and J lost 6, with 17 bases in between. Written as DNA, the CDR3 is TGTGCCATCAGCCCGACAGGAGTGGGGGATGGCTACACCTTC. It encodes CAISPTGVGDGYTF.

This chain links TRBV2 with TRBJ2-7; 9 nucleotides match TRBD1. With V trimmed by 6 bases and J by 0 bases, 3 bases remained unmatched. Germline assignment: CDR1 SNHLY and CDR2 FYNNEI. The CDR3 runs 14 residues. CDR3 sequence: CASRGTGSSYEQYF. For the CDR3, the DNA is TGTGCCAGCAGGGGGACAGGGTCCTCCTACGAGCAGTACTTC.

The gene calls are TRBV10-3 and TRBJ2-3; 9 bases line up with TRBD2. The CDR3 has 15 residues. V lost 4 bases and J lost 4; bases outside the gene matches: 6. The germline CDR1 and CDR2 sequences are ENHRY and SYGVKD. The chain's CDR3 is CAISGPSGEADTQYF. The DNA for the CDR3 is TGTGCCATCAGTGGACCTAGCGGGGAGGCAGATACGCAGTATTTT.

This clone was seen a handful of times. The V and J genes are TRBV19 and TRBJ2-7, with 10 positions matching TRBD1. Germline-derived CDR1 and CDR2 are LNHDA and SQIVND (reference sequence). The CDR3 contains 15 residues. Trimming cost V 2 bases and J 6 bases; bases outside gene matches: 7. The CDR3 nucleotides are TGTGCCAGTAGTATAATGGGACAGGGGCCCCGCGAGCAGTACTTC. It yields the protein CASSIMGQGPREQYF.

The table lists this clone with a few counts. V and J are TRBV4-3 and TRBJ2-5; 10 bases line up with TRBD2. Germline-derived CDR1 and CDR2 are LGHNA and YSLEER. CDR3 size: 15 residues. V lost 1 base to trimming and J lost 5 bases; unmatched junction nucleotides: 4. The CDR3 region has the DNA TGCGCCAGCAGCCAAGGCCTAGCGGGGGTTGAGACCCAGTACTTC. Protein product: CASSQGLAGVETQYF.

V usage is TRBV30 and J usage is TRBJ1-4; D might be TRBD1 (5 bases). The length of the CDR3 is 15 residues. V was pared by 0 bases and J by 4 bases, with 12 bases between. CDR1 GTSNPN and CDR2 SVGIG come from the germline V gene (reference sequence). CDR3 nucleotide sequence: TGTGCCTGGAGTGTACGGCAGGGCGGTAATGAAAAACTGTTTTTT. Encoded protein: CAWSVRQGGNEKLFF.